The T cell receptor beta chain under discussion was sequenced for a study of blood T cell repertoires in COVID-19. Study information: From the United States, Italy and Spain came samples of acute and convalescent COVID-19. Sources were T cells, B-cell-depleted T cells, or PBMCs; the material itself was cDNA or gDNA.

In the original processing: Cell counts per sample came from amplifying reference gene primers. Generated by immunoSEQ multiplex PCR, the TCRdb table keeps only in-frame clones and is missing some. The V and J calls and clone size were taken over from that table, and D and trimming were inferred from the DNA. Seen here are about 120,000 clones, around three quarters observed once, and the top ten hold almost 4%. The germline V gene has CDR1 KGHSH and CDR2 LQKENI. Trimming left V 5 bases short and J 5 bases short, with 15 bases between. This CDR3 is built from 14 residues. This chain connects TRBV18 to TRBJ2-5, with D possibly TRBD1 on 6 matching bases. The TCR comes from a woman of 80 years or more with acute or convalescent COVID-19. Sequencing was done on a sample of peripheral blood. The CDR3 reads CASSSQLRGETQYF. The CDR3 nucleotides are TGTGCCAGCTCATCTCAATTGAGGGGGGAGACCCAGTACTTC.